This T cell receptor beta chain was identified in a study of blood T cell repertoires in COVID-19. Comments on this clone: This sample includes further DNA sequences coding for the same CDR3.

V was cut by 7 bases and J by 3 bases, with 6 bases left in between. This CDR3 has 11 amino acids. Germline assignment: CDR1 SNHLY and CDR2 FYNNEI. The assay was immunoSEQ multiplex PCR, and TCRdb's table has in-frame clones only and misses some. The repertoire includes about 89,000 clones, roughly 79% of them detected once, and about 10% sits in the top ten. Material: peripheral blood. The source of this sequence is a man aged 65 to 79 with acute or convalescent COVID-19. The rearrangement joins TRBV2 to TRBJ1-1; D not certain. This CDR3 reads CASMRDTEAFF. CDR3 in DNA: TGTGCCAGCATGAGGGACACTGAAGCTTTCTTT.